The clone carrying this TCR beta chain was counted ten times or more. Its matching antigen is unknown. Per the germline V gene, CDR1 is SGDLS and CDR2 is YYNGEE. The V and J ends lost 0 bases and 1 base, in that order; junction bases with no gene match: 9. The CDR3 has 19 residues. TCRdb independently ran MiXCR on the 5' RACE reads; one entry per CDR3 protein. The sample contains some 56,000 distinct CDR3 sequences, over 3.5% of which appear only once. The sample is drawn from a study of neurological immune-mediated disorders. Study-wide points: None of the CDR3 amino acid sequences of expanded clones were shared across subjects, and this suggested private repertoires in all groups.

The receptor was derived from a man in his fifties or sixties with multiple sclerosis. V gene TRBV9 combines with J gene TRBJ2-5, with 13 bases matching TRBD2. Sequencing input: PBMCs. CDR3 sequence (DNA): TGTGCCAGCAGCGTAGGGATCTCGACTAGCGGGGGGCCCCAAGAGACCCAGTACTTC. It translates to CASSVGISTSGGPQETQYF.